This entry lists 22 T cell receptor beta chains sequenced from one sample in a study of shared clonotypes between healthy human individuals. Measured with immunoSEQ multiplex PCR; TCRdb has only the in-frame clones, and not every one. The data show 520,000 or so clones, 79% seen once. The sequencing sample was made of PBMCs. These receptors were obtained from a middle-aged woman in good health. Some clones in this sample may be carry-over from other donors' samples.

The V and J genes are TRBV4-3 and TRBJ2-7; D might be TRBD2 (6 bases). The V end lost 0 bases, the J end lost 1 base, and 13 bases lay between the germline ends. The CDR3 has 16 residues. The V gene's germline CDR1 is LGHNA and CDR2 YSLEER. The CDR3: CASSQDWRGSSYEQYF. CDR3 DNA sequence: TGCGCCAGCAGCCAAGATTGGAGGGGTAGTTCCTACGAGCAGTACTTC.

This clone was seen at least ten times. The chain employs TRBV29-1 and TRBJ2-1; 9 bases match TRBD1. Germline CDR1 is SQVTM and CDR2 is ANQGSEA. The CDR3 extends over 14 amino acids. J gave up 8 bases and V 4 bases, and 9 bases lay outside the gene matches. In nucleotides, the CDR3 is TGCAGCGTTGCCCCCGGGACAGGGCGAGATGAGCAGTTCTTC. Its protein product is CSVAPGTGRDEQFF.

This chain uses TRBV7-6 with TRBJ2-1; 7 nucleotides agree with TRBD2. Per the germline V gene, CDR1 is SGHVS and CDR2 is FNYEAQ. The CDR3 length is 13 residues. V gave up 5 bases and J gave up 5 bases; unmatched junction bases: 3. The CDR3 DNA is TGTGCCAGCAGCCACAGCGGGAACAATGAGCAGTTCTTC. Translated: CASSHSGNNEQFF.

The V call is TRBV5-4, the J call TRBJ2-7, with 8 bases that match TRBD1. The CDR3 loop spans 15 amino acids. Germline CDR1 is SGHNT and CDR2 is YYREEE (reference sequence). Germline trimming cut 2 bases from V and 0 bases from J; bases unmatched to any gene: 4. CDR3 nucleotides: TGTGCCAGCAGCTTTGACAGGGGCAGCTCCTACGAGCAGTACTTC. Its protein is CASSFDRGSSYEQYF.

This clone appeared once. The chain combines TRBV6-1 with TRBJ2-5; tentative D call: TRBD1 (6 bases). Looked up from germline, CDR1 is MNHNS and CDR2 is SASEGT. V was shortened by 3 bases and J by 4 bases, with 12 bases between the two germline ends. The CDR3 contains 14 residues. CDR3 sequence (DNA): TGTGCCAGCAGTGAGGGGGCGGGTCCAGAGACCCAGTACTTC. Protein product: CASSEGAGPETQYF.

The rearrangement links TRBV2 to TRBJ2-7, with D possibly TRBD1 on 5 matching bases. V gave up 6 bases and J gave up 2 bases, with 11 bases separating them. The CDR3 is made up of 13 amino acids. Germline-derived CDR1 and CDR2 are SNHLY and FYNNEI. The CDR3 here is CASRDTQPYEQYF. The CDR3 DNA follows: TGTGCCAGCAGGGACACCCAACCCTACGAGCAGTACTTC.

The J gene is TRBJ2-1, the V gene TRBV4-2; D remains unclear. CDR1 and CDR2 from the germline V gene are LGHNA and YNFKEQ. This CDR3 has 15 residues. V was trimmed by 4 bases and J by 1 base, leaving 11 bases between them. CDR3 sequence reads: CASSPLWASYNEQFF. DNA for the CDR3: TGTGCCAGCAGCCCTCTATGGGCATCCTACAATGAGCAGTTCTTC.

J is TRBJ2-5 and V is TRBV25-1; weak D call: TRBD1 (6 bases). The V end was cut by 3 bases, the J end by 5 bases, with 10 bases between. Germline assignment: CDR1 MGHDK and CDR2 SYGVNS. This CDR3 region has 13 residues. Here the CDR3 reads CASSDYRAETQYF. The CDR3 nucleotides are TGTGCCAGCAGTGATTACAGGGCTGAGACCCAGTACTTC.

The J gene is TRBJ1-2, the V gene TRBV30, with TRBD1 identical over 8 bases. V trimming: 4 bases; J trimming: 7 bases; junction bases outside the gene matches: 11. The CDR3 has 14 residues. Germline CDR1 and CDR2: GTSNPN and SVGIG (reference sequence). The CDR3 is CAWKGDRGEPGYTF. CDR3 nucleotides: TGTGCCTGGAAAGGTGACAGGGGTGAGCCTGGCTACACCTTC.

This clone was found once. The V gene is TRBV19, the J gene TRBJ2-3, with 12 positions matching TRBD1. Trimming removed 5 bases from V and 5 bases from J; junction bases left unmatched: 5. The CDR3 spans 15 residues. Germline-derived CDR1 and CDR2 are LNHDA and SQIVND (reference sequence). The CDR3 DNA reads as TGTGCCAGTAGTCAGGGACAGGGGGCGAGAGATACGCAGTATTTT. Residues: CASSQGQGARDTQYF.

This chain joins TRBV7-6 and TRBJ2-6; D is unresolved. The germline gives CDR1 SGHVS, CDR2 FNYEAQ. V shed 5 bases and J shed 0 bases, with 17 bases lying between them. The CDR3 length is 18 residues. The CDR3 sequence is CASSQLPLSFSGANVLTF. DNA of the CDR3: TGTGCCAGCAGCCAACTACCTCTAAGCTTCTCTGGGGCCAACGTCCTGACTTTC.

The chain carries TRBV14 and TRBJ2-1; D is unresolved. The germline gives CDR1 SGHDN, CDR2 FVKESK. This CDR3 has 15 amino acids. Trimming shortened V by 1 base and J by 4 bases, and 11 bases separated the two germline ends. The CDR3 bases are TGTGCCAGCAGCCAAGTTCTAGTTCGGTACAATGAGCAGTTCTTC. Translating gives CASSQVLVRYNEQFF.

This chain connects TRBV2 to TRBJ2-7; D is uncertain. This CDR3 comprises 15 residues. V gave up 8 bases and J gave up 2 bases, with 19 bases separating them. Germline CDR1 SNHLY, CDR2 FYNNEI. The DNA for the CDR3 is TGTGCCAGCGTCTCCCGGGCGGCGCGTACCTACGAGCAGTACTTC. Residues: CASVSRAARTYEQYF.

The chain carries TRBV19 and TRBJ1-4, with D unclear. The CDR3 has 15 residues. Trimming took off 5 bases at V and 0 bases at J, with 10 bases between the two ends. Germline lookup yields CDR1 LNHDA and CDR2 SQIVND (reference sequence). The CDR3 reads CASSPGFATNEKLFF. CDR3 nucleotide sequence: TGTGCCAGTAGTCCGGGGTTTGCAACTAATGAAAAACTGTTTTTT.

This clone was observed many times. This chain joins TRBV5-1 and TRBJ2-6, with D uncertain. Germline values: CDR1 SGHRS, CDR2 YFSETQ. V shed 3 bases and J shed 3 bases, with 7 bases lying between them. The CDR3 sequence is 14 residues long. DNA for the CDR3: TGCGCCAGCAGCTCCTATGGTGGGGCCAACGTCCTGACTTTC. Translation gives CASSSYGGANVLTF.

The chain has TRBV5-1 and TRBJ2-5; TRBD2 matches at 12 bases. The germline V gene has CDR1 SGHRS and CDR2 YFSETQ. The CDR3 length is 15 residues. The J segment lost 4 bases and the V segment lost 4 bases, leaving 5 bases of the junction unmatched. The DNA for the CDR3 is TGCGCCAGCAGCCAGACTAGCGGGAGTGCAGAGACCCAGTACTTC. Protein product: CASSQTSGSAETQYF.

Points on this clone: This same CDR3 is encoded by further DNA sequences in the sample. V and J are TRBV7-3 and TRBJ2-1; D may be TRBD1 or TRBD2 (5 bases each). CDR1 is SGHTA and CDR2 is FQGTGA in the germline V gene. This CDR3 region has 12 residues. V gave up 1 base and J gave up 10 bases, with 8 bases separating them. The chain's CDR3 is CASSLNRGEQFF. The CDR3 DNA reads as TGTGCCAGCAGCTTAAATCGGGGCGAGCAGTTCTTC.

The count of this clone is one. The rearrangement uses TRBV19 and TRBJ2-4, with D possibly being TRBD1 (6 bases). V was cut by 1 base and J by 0 bases, with 7 bases left in between. The germline CDR1 and CDR2 sequences are LNHDA and SQIVND (reference sequence). The CDR3 consists of 15 residues. CDR3 sequence: CASSIVGGAKNIQYF. CDR3 in DNA: TGTGCCAGTAGTATAGTAGGGGGAGCCAAAAACATTCAGTACTTC.

The CDR3 is CASSPTFQETQYF. For the CDR3, the DNA is TGCGCCAGCAGCCCTACCTTCCAAGAGACCCAGTACTTC. This sequence joins TRBV4-3 and TRBJ2-5; D is unclear. The germline V gene has CDR1 LGHNA and CDR2 YSLEER. The CDR3 runs to 13 residues. V gave up 4 bases and J gave up 1 base, with 7 bases separating them.

J is TRBJ1-2 and V is TRBV28; D is uncertain. V was cut by 2 bases and J by 4 bases, with 8 bases left in between. Germline-derived CDR1 and CDR2 are MDHEN and SYDVKM. The CDR3 is made up of 13 amino acids. The CDR3 loop reads CASSLQFSYGYTF. DNA of the CDR3: TGTGCCAGCAGTTTACAGTTCTCCTATGGCTACACCTTC.

The genes are TRBV5-4 and TRBJ1-2; unclear D gene. Germline V gene data show CDR1 as SGHNT and CDR2 as YYREEE (reference sequence). Trimming stripped 4 bases from V and 7 bases from J, with 14 bases between. This CDR3 contains 13 residues. The CDR3 DNA reads as TGTGCCAGCAGCCCCGGGGTGGAAGGTGGCTACACCTTC. Its protein product is CASSPGVEGGYTF.

This clone was seen only once. V usage is TRBV9 and J usage is TRBJ2-2; D perhaps matches TRBD2 (5 bases). CDR1 and CDR2 (germline): SGDLS, YYNGEE. The CDR3 has 16 amino acids. V lost 0 bases and J lost 0, with 9 bases in between. CDR3 in amino acids: CASSVVLSANTGELFF. In nucleotides, the CDR3 is TGTGCCAGCAGCGTAGTGCTTAGCGCGAACACCGGGGAGCTGTTTTTT.